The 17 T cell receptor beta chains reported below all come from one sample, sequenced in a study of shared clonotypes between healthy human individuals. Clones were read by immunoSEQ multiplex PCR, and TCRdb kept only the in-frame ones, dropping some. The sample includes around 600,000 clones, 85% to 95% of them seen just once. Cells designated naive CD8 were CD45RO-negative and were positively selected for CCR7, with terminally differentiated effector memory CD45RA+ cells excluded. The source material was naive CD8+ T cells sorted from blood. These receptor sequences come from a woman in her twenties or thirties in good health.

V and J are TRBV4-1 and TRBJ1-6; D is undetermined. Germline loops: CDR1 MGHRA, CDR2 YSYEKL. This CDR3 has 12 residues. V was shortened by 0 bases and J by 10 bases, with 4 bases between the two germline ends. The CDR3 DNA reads TGCGCCAGCAGCCAAGATGTCTCACCCCTCCACTTT. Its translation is CASSQDVSPLHF.

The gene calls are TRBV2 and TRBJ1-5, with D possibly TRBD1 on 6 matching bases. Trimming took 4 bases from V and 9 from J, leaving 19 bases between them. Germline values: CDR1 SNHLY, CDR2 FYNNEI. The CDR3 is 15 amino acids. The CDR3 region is CASSASVGAIRPQHF. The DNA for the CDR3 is TGTGCCAGCAGTGCCTCAGTGGGGGCAATTCGGCCCCAGCATTTT.

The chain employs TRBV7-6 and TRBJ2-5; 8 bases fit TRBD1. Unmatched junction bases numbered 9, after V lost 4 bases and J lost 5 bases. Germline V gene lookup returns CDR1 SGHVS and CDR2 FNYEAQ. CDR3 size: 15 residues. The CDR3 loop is CASSSRQGLEETQYF. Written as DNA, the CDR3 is TGTGCCAGCAGCTCACGACAGGGGTTAGAGGAGACCCAGTACTTC.

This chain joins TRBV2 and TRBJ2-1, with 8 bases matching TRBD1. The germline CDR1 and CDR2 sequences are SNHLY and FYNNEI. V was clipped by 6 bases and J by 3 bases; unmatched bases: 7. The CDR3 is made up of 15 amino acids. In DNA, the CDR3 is TGTGCCAGCAGCCAGGGGACAGGTAACTACAATGAGCAGTTCTTC. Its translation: CASSQGTGNYNEQFF.

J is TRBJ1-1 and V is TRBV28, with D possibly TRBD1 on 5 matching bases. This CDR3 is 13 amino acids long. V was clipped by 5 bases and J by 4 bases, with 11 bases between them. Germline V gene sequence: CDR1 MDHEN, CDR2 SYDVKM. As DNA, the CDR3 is TGTGCCAGCAGTACGCAGGGTATCACTGAAGCTTTCTTT. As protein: CASSTQGITEAFF.

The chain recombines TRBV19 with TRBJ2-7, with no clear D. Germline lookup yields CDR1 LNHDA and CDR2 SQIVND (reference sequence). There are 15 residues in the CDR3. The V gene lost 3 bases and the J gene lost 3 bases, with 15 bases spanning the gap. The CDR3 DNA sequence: TGTGCCAGTAGTATTCTTGGCAGTCCGAACTACGAGCAGTACTTC. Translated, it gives CASSILGSPNYEQYF.

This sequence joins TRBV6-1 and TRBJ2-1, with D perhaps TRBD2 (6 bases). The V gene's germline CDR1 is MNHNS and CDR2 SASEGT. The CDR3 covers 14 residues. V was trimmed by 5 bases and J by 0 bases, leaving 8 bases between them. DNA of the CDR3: TGTGCCAGCAGTTTGGGGGGCTCCTACAATGAGCAGTTCTTC. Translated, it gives CASSLGGSYNEQFF.

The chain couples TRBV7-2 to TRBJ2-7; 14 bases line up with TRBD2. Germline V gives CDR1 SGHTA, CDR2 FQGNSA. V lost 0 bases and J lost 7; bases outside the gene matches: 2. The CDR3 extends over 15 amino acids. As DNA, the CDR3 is TGTGCCAGCAGCTTAGCGGGACTAGCGGGAGATGAGCAGTACTTC. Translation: CASSLAGLAGDEQYF. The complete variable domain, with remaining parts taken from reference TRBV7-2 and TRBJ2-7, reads GAGVSQSPSNKVTEKGKDVELRCDPISGHTALYWYRQSLGQGLEFLIYFQGNSAPDKSGLPSDRFSAERTGGSVSTLTIQRTQQEDSAVYLCASSLAGLAGDEQYFGPGTRLTVT.

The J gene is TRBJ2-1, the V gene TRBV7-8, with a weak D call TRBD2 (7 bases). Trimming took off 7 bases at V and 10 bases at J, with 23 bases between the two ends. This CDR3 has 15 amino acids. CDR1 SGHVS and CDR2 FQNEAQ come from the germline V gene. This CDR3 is CASIPGEGGVGEQFF. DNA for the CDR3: TGTGCCAGCATCCCCGGAGAGGGGGGGGTCGGCGAGCAGTTCTTC.

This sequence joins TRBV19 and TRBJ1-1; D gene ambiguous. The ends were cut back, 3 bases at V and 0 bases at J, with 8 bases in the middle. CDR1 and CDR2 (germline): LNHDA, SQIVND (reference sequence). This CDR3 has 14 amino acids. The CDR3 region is CASSIEEMNTEAFF. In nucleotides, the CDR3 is TGTGCCAGTAGTATTGAAGAGATGAACACTGAAGCTTTCTTT.

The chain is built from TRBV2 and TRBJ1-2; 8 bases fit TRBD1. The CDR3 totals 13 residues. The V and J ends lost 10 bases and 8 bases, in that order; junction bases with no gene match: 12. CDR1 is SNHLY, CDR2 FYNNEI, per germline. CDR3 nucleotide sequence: TGTGCCACCAGGGGGCCGCCTCAAGGGGGCTACACCTTC. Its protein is CATRGPPQGGYTF.

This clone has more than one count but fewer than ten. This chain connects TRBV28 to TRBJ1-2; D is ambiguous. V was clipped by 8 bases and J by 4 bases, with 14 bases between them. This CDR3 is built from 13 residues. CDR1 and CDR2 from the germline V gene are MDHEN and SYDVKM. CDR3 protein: CASEGRRFYGYTF. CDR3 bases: TGTGCCAGCGAGGGCAGACGATTCTATGGCTACACCTTC.

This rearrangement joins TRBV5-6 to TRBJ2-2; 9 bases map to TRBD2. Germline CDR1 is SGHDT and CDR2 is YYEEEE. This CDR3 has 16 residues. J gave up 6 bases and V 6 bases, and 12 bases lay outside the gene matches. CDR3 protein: CASTPAGGWGAGELFF. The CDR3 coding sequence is TGTGCCAGCACCCCAGCGGGAGGATGGGGGGCCGGGGAGCTGTTTTTT. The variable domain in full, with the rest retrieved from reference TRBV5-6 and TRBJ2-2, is DAGVTQSPTHLIKTRGQQVTLRCSPKSGHDTVSWYQQALGQGPQFIFQYYEEEERQRGNFPDRFSGHQFPNYSSELNVNALLLGDSALYLCASTPAGGWGAGELFFGEGSRLTVL.

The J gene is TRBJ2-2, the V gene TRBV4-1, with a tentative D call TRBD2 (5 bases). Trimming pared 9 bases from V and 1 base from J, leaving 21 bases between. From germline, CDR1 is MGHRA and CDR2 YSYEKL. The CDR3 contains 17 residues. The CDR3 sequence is CASTRGAEIQNTGELFF. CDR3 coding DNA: TGCGCCAGTACCCGGGGAGCGGAGATCCAGAACACCGGGGAGCTGTTTTTT.

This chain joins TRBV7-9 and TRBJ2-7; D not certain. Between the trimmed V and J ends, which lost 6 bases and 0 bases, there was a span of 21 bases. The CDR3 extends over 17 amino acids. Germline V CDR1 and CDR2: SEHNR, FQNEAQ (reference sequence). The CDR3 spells CASSPDPPGRRSYEQYF. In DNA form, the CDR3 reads TGTGCCAGCAGTCCTGATCCCCCTGGACGCCGCTCCTACGAGCAGTACTTC.

DNA of the CDR3: TGCGCCAGCAGCTGGACCGGGACAGGCGAAAACTATGGCTACACCTTC. Protein: CASSWTGTGENYGYTF. This chain links TRBV5-1 with TRBJ1-2; the match to TRBD1 covers 8 bases. The CDR3 extends over 16 amino acids. In germline, CDR1 is SGHRS, CDR2 YFSETQ. Trimming took 3 bases from V and 2 from J; bases not matched to a gene: 9.

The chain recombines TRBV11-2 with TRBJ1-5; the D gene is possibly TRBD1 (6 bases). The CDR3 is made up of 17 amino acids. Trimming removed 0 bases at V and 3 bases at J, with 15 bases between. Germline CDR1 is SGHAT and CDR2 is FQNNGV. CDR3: CASSLEEAGVANQPQHF. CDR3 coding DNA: TGTGCCAGCAGCTTAGAGGAGGCAGGGGTGGCCAATCAGCCCCAGCATTTT.